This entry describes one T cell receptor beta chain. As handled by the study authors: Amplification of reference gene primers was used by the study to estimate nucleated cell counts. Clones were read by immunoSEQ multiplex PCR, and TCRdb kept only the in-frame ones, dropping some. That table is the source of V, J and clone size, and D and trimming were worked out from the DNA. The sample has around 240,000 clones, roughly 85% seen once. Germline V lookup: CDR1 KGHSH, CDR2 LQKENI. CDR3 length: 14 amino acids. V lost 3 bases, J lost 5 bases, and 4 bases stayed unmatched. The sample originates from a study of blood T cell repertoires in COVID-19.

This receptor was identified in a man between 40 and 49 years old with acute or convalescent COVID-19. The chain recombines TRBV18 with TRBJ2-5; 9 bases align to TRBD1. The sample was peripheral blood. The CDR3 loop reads CASSPLDRGETQYF. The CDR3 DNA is TGTGCCAGCTCACCCTTGGACAGGGGCGAGACCCAGTACTTC.